The present TCR beta chain was sequenced within a study of blood T cell repertoires in COVID-19. About the research overall: The United States, Italy and Spain supplied acute and convalescent COVID-19 samples.

Profiling relied on immunoSEQ multiplex PCR, and the TCRdb table lists in-frame clones only, not all of them. The sample lists around 13,000 clones, approximately 80% occurring once. On this clone: Within the sample, other DNA sequences also encode this same CDR3.

The sequencing input was peripheral blood. The source is a middle-aged man with active or convalescent COVID-19.

CDR3 loop: CASSVGTGGTEAFF. The CDR3 region has the DNA TGTGCCAGCAGCGTAGGGACAGGGGGCACTGAAGCTTTCTTT. V and J are TRBV9 and TRBJ1-1; 10 positions match TRBD1. The CDR3 totals 14 residues. Unmatched junction bases numbered 0, after V lost 0 bases and J lost 4 bases. Germline CDR1 SGDLS, CDR2 YYNGEE. Looking up the rest from reference TRBV9 and TRBJ1-1 gives the full variable domain: DSGVTQTPKHLITATGQRVTLRCSPRSGDLSVYWYQQSLDQGLQFLIQYYNGEERAKGNILERFSAQQFPDLHSELNLSSLELGDSALYFCASSVGTGGTEAFFGQGTRLTVV.